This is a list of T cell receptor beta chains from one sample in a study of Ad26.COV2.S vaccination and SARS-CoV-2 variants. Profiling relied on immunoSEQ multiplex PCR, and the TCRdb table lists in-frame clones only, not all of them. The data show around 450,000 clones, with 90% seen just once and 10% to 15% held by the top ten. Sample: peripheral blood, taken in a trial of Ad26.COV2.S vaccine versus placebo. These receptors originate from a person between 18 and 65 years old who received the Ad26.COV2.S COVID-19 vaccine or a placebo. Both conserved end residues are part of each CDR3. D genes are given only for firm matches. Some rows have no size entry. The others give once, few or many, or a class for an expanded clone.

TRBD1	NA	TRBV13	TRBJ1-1	TGTGCCAGCAGGTACGCCAGGGGGCAACGGATGAACACTGAAGCTTTCTTT	CASRYARGQRMNTEAFF
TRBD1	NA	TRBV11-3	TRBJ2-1	TGTGCCAGCAGCTCCGGGACAGGGAGGTTCAATGAGCAGTTCTTC	CASSSGTGRFNEQFF
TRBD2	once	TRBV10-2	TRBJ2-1	TGCGCCAGCAGTGGCCTAGCGGGGCCATCCTACAATGAGCAGTTCTTC	CASSGLAGPSYNEQFF
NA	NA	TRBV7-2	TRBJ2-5	TGTGCCAGCAGCTTAGAGCTATCATGGGGGCAAGAGACCCAGTACTTC	CASSLELSWGQETQYF
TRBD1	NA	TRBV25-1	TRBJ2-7	TGTGCCAGCAACAGGGGTAACTATCCCTACGAGCAGTACTTC	CASNRGNYPYEQYF
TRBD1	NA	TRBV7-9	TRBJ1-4	TGTGCCAGCAGCAAGGTCGGACAGGGGGTAGAATTTGAAAAACTGTTTTTT	CASSKVGQGVEFEKLFF
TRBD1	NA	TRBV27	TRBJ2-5	TGTGCCAGCAGTTTTTCATTCGGGCAGGGGGCGCGAGGGACCCAGTACTTC	CASSFSFGQGARGTQYF
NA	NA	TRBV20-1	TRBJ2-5	TGCAGTGCTAGTCATCGGGGCCAGGGGGGAGAGACCCAGTACTTC	CSASHRGQGGETQYF
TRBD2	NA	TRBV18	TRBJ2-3	TGTGCCAGCTCACCATGGACTAGCGGGAACACAGATACGCAGTATTTT	CASSPWTSGNTDTQYF
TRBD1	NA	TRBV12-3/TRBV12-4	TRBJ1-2	TGTGCCAGCAGTTCCGACAGGGGGGGGAGCTACACCTTC	CASSSDRGGSYTF
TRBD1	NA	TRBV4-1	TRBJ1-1	TGCGCCAGCAGCCAAGTGCTTACAGGGGGACCGATTCTGAACACTGAAGCTTTCTTT	CASSQVLTGGPILNTEAFF
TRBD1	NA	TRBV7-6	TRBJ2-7	TGTGCCAGCAGCTTAGGGCAGGGGGCTATCTACGAGCAGTACTTC	CASSLGQGAIYEQYF
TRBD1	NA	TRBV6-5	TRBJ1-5	TGTGCCAGCAGGTATACAGGGGCTAGCAATCAGCCCCAGCATTTT	CASRYTGASNQPQHF
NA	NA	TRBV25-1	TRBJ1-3	TGTGCCAGCAGTGAATTTATCCCAAACGTTACTGGAAACACCATATATTTT	CASSEFIPNVTGNTIYF
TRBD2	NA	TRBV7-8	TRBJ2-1	TGTGCCAGCAGCTTTGGGACTAGGGGAAGCTCCTACAATGAGCAGTTCTTC	CASSFGTRGSSYNEQFF
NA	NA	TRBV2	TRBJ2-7	TGTGCCAGCTCTGGCGGCTACCCCTACGAGCAGTACTTC	CASSGGYPYEQYF
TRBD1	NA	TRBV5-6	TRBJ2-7	TGTGCCAGCAGCCTGACAGGGAACGAGCAGTACTTC	CASSLTGNEQYF
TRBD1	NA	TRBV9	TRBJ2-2	TGTGCCAGCAGCGTAGCTACAGGGGGCTGGACCGGGGAGCTGTTTTTT	CASSVATGGWTGELFF
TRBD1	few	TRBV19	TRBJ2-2	TGTGCCAGTAGTATATTCGCAGGGGGCGCCGGGGAGCTGTTTTTT	CASSIFAGGAGELFF
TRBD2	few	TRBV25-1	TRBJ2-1	TGTGCCAGCAGTGAAATTGGTAGCGGGAGTTCCGATGAGCAGTTCTTC	CASSEIGSGSSDEQFF
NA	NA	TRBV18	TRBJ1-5	TGTGCCAGCTCACAGGGGGACAATCAGCCCCAGCATTTT	CASSQGDNQPQHF
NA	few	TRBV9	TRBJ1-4	TGTGCCAGCAGCGTGAGCGATCAGGAACTGTTTTTT	CASSVSDQELFF
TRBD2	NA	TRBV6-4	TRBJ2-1	TGTGCCAGCACCTCATCTCCGAGACTAGCGGGAGCCGTCAATGAGCAGTTCTTC	CASTSSPRLAGAVNEQFF
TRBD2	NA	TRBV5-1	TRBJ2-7	TGCGCCAGCAGCGCAGCGGGGGGGCTGGGGACCGAGCAGTACTTC	CASSAAGGLGTEQYF
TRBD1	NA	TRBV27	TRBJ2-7	TGTGCCAGCAGTTTATCGGTGGACAGGGGTATGTACGAGCAGTACTTC	CASSLSVDRGMYEQYF
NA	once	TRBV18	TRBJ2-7	TGTGCCAGCTCGCTTGCAGGGAACGAGCAGTACTTC	CASSLAGNEQYF
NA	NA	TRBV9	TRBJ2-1	TGTGCCAGCAGCCCAATTTTACACAATGAGCAGTTCTTC	CASSPILHNEQFF
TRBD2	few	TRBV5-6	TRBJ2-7	TGTGCCAGCAGCCGTGTTAAGCGGACTAGCGGCTACGAGCAGTACTTC	CASSRVKRTSGYEQYF
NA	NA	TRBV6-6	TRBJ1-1	TGTGCCAGCGGGAAAAGTGGGGGAAACACTGAAGCTTTCTTT	CASGKSGGNTEAFF
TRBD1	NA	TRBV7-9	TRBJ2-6	TGTGCCAGCAGCTTACGACAGGGTACAGGGGCCAACGTCCTGACTTTC	CASSLRQGTGANVLTF
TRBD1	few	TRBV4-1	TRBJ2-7	TGCGCCAGCAGCCAGGGACAGGGGGCCACCTACGAGCAGTACTTC	CASSQGQGATYEQYF
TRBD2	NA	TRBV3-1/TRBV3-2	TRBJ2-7	TGTGCCAGCAGGGGACTAGCGGGAGGAATATACGAGCAGTACTTC	CASRGLAGGIYEQYF
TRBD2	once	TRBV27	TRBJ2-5	TGTGCCAGCAGCCAGAAGGGACTAGCGGAAAGGGAAAGCGAGACCCAGTACTTC	CASSQKGLAERESETQYF
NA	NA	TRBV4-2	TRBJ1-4	TGTGCCAGCAGCCGTTGGACTACAACTAATGAAAAACTGTTTTTT	CASSRWTTTNEKLFF
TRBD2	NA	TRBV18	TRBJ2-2	TGTGCCAGCTCACTTCGGCTAGCGGGAAGGGACGGGGAGCTGTTTTTT	CASSLRLAGRDGELFF
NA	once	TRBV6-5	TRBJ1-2	TGTGCCAGCGGCCGGGACCCGGAGGGGAACTATGGCTACACCTTC	CASGRDPEGNYGYTF
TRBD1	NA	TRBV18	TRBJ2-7	TGTGCCAGCTCACCATTCGACAGGGGGTCCGAGCAGTACTTC	CASSPFDRGSEQYF
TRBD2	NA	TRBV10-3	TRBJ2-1	TGTGCCATCAGTGAGGGTGGGAGGGGCGGCGAGCAGTTCTTC	CAISEGGRGGEQFF
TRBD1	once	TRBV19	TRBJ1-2	TGTGCCAGTAGTGGGACAGGGACGGAAGACTATGGCTACACCTTC	CASSGTGTEDYGYTF
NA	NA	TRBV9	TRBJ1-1	TGTGCCAGCAGCGTAGATTCAGGGGAAGCTTTCTTT	CASSVDSGEAFF
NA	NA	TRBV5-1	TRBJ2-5	TGCGCCAGCAGCCAGGGAGAAGAGACCCAGTACTTC	CASSQGEETQYF
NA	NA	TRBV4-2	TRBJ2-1	TGTGCCAGCAGCCAAGTGGACCGGGGTACCTACAATGAGCAGTTCTTC	CASSQVDRGTYNEQFF
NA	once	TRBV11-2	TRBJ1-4	TGTGCCAGCAGCCTCGGGGGGGGGATAGTTGAAAAACTGTTTTTT	CASSLGGGIVEKLFF
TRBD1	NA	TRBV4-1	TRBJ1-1	TGCGCCAGCAGCCAAGGGACAGGGAGGGACACTGAAGCTTTCTTT	CASSQGTGRDTEAFF
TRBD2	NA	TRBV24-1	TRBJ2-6	TGTGCCACCAGTGATCAGCGGGGAGACGGGGCCAACGTCCTGACTTTC	CATSDQRGDGANVLTF
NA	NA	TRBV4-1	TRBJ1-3	TGCGCCAGCAGCCACTACCTTGAACGGGGATCTGGAAACACCATATATTTT	CASSHYLERGSGNTIYF
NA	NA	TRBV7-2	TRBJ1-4	TGTGCCAGCAGTTCGGACCTCCGCAAACTGTTTTTT	CASSSDLRKLFF
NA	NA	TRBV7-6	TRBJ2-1	TGTGCCAGCCGGGAGCGCCCGAGCTCCTACAATGAGCAGTTCTTC	CASRERPSSYNEQFF
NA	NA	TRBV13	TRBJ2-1	TGTGCCAGCAGCTTAGCCCCCCTATGGTCCGGCTCCTACAATGAGCAGTTCTTC	CASSLAPLWSGSYNEQFF
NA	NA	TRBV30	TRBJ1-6	TGTGCCTGGGCTCCCGGGAGCTCCTATAATTCACCCCTCCACTTT	CAWAPGSSYNSPLHF
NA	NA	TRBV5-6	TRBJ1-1	TGTGCCAGCAGCTTCTTCGGTCAGGGGTACACTGAAGCTTTCTTT	CASSFFGQGYTEAFF
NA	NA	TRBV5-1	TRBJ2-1	TGCGCCAGCAACGACCAAGGACCTCGCTTCAATGAGCAGTTCTTC	CASNDQGPRFNEQFF
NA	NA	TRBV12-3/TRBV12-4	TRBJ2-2	TGTGCCAGCAGTTCCGTCACCGGGGAGCTGTTTTTT	CASSSVTGELFF
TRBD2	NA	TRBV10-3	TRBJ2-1	TGTGCCATCAGTCAACTAGCGGGAGTAGTCTGGGACAATGAGCAGTTCTTC	CAISQLAGVVWDNEQFF
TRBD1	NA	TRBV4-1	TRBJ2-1	TGCGCCAGCAGCCCGATTTGGACAGGGGATGAGCAGTTCTTC	CASSPIWTGDEQFF